These T cell receptor beta chains were read from a single sample in a study of T cell responses to AZD1222 COVID-19 vaccine. Sequenced by immunoSEQ multiplex PCR; TCRdb stores in-frame clones only, minus some. The sample has about 110,000 clones, about 86% seen once; the top ten hold about 3.3%. The sequencing used peripheral blood, collected on day 0 of AZD1222 vaccination. The receptors originated from an adult in good health. Each CDR3 is given with its conserved first and last residue. A D gene is named only where the DNA matches it firmly. Some rows have no size entry. The others give once, few or many, or a class for an expanded clone.

clone size: NA; D gene: TRBD1; V gene: TRBV5-4; J gene: TRBJ1-2; CDR3 protein: CASSGTEHGYTF; CDR3 DNA: TGTGCCAGCAGCGGGACAGAACATGGCTACACCTTC
clone size: NA; D gene: TRBD2; V gene: TRBV7-2; J gene: TRBJ2-5; CDR3 protein: CASSLDLAGGPRRETQYF; CDR3 DNA: TGTGCCAGCAGCTTAGACTTAGCGGGGGGGCCTCGCCGGGAGACCCAGTACTTC
clone size: NA; D gene: TRBD1; V gene: TRBV28; J gene: TRBJ1-2; CDR3 protein: CASSLGQTYGYTF; CDR3 DNA: TGTGCCAGCAGCCTGGGACAGACCTATGGCTACACCTTC
clone size: NA; D gene: NA; V gene: TRBV30; J gene: TRBJ2-5; CDR3 protein: CAWSSLQIQETQYF; CDR3 DNA: TGTGCCTGGAGTTCGTTGCAAATACAAGAGACCCAGTACTTC
clone size: NA; D gene: NA; V gene: TRBV3-1/TRBV3-2; J gene: TRBJ1-1; CDR3 protein: CASGVMNTEAFF; CDR3 DNA: TGTGCCAGCGGGGTAATGAACACTGAAGCTTTCTTT
clone size: NA; D gene: NA; V gene: TRBV29-1; J gene: TRBJ1-1; CDR3 protein: CSVGRGTEAFF; CDR3 DNA: TGCAGCGTTGGAAGGGGCACTGAAGCTTTCTTT
clone size: once; D gene: TRBD1; V gene: TRBV4-2; J gene: TRBJ1-2; CDR3 protein: CASSQDRDRGGGYTF; CDR3 DNA: TGTGCCAGCAGCCAGGATCGGGACAGGGGTGGTGGCTACACCTTC
clone size: NA; D gene: NA; V gene: TRBV5-1; J gene: TRBJ2-3; CDR3 protein: CASSLDAGVPDTQYF; CDR3 DNA: TGCGCCAGCAGCTTGGACGCTGGAGTCCCAGATACGCAGTATTTT
clone size: NA; D gene: TRBD2; V gene: TRBV10-1; J gene: TRBJ2-1; CDR3 protein: CASSPAGGPSYNEQFF; CDR3 DNA: TGCGCCAGCAGTCCAGCGGGGGGGCCCTCCTACAATGAGCAGTTCTTC
clone size: NA; D gene: TRBD1; V gene: TRBV28; J gene: TRBJ1-2; CDR3 protein: CASSLAGGRYGYTF; CDR3 DNA: TGTGCCAGCAGTTTAGCAGGGGGCCGGTATGGCTACACCTTC
clone size: few; D gene: NA; V gene: TRBV11-2; J gene: TRBJ1-3; CDR3 protein: CASTIRENLGTIYF; CDR3 DNA: TGTGCCAGCACCATACGGGAAAACTTGGGCACCATATATTTT
clone size: NA; D gene: NA; V gene: TRBV19; J gene: TRBJ1-1; CDR3 protein: CATLVGAGNTEAFF; CDR3 DNA: TGTGCCACCTTGGTGGGGGCCGGGAACACTGAAGCTTTCTTT
clone size: NA; D gene: NA; V gene: TRBV28; J gene: TRBJ1-2; CDR3 protein: CASSLSAGVNGYTF; CDR3 DNA: TGTGCCAGCAGTTTATCGGCAGGGGTGAATGGCTACACCTTC
clone size: NA; D gene: NA; V gene: TRBV3-1/TRBV3-2; J gene: TRBJ1-2; CDR3 protein: CASSTVGSGYTF; CDR3 DNA: TGTGCCAGCAGCACGGTGGGCTCTGGCTACACCTTC
clone size: NA; D gene: NA; V gene: TRBV11-2; J gene: TRBJ1-1; CDR3 protein: CASSLAGLNTEAFF; CDR3 DNA: TGTGCCAGCAGCTTGGCCGGATTAAACACTGAAGCTTTCTTT
clone size: once; D gene: TRBD2; V gene: TRBV6-5; J gene: TRBJ2-2; CDR3 protein: CASRAGRVNTGELFF; CDR3 DNA: TGTGCCAGCAGAGCGGGGAGGGTGAACACCGGGGAGCTGTTTTTT
clone size: NA; D gene: NA; V gene: TRBV12-3/TRBV12-4; J gene: TRBJ2-7; CDR3 protein: CASSIRQAYEQYF; CDR3 DNA: TGTGCCAGCAGTATCCGACAGGCCTACGAGCAGTACTTC
clone size: NA; D gene: NA; V gene: TRBV6-1; J gene: TRBJ1-6; CDR3 protein: CASSEARGSPLHF; CDR3 DNA: TGTGCCAGCAGTGAAGCGCGGGGTTCACCCCTCCACTTT
clone size: NA; D gene: NA; V gene: TRBV29-1; J gene: TRBJ1-2; CDR3 protein: CSVLFLDGYTF; CDR3 DNA: TGCAGCGTTTTATTTTTAGATGGCTACACCTTC
clone size: NA; D gene: TRBD1; V gene: TRBV3-1/TRBV3-2; J gene: TRBJ2-7; CDR3 protein: CASSQRDREFNLTYEQYF; CDR3 DNA: TGTGCCAGCAGTCAACGGGACAGGGAATTCAACCTTACCTACGAGCAGTACTTC
clone size: once; D gene: TRBD1; V gene: TRBV11-2; J gene: TRBJ1-2; CDR3 protein: CASSLDPDRDHGYTF; CDR3 DNA: TGTGCCAGCAGCTTAGATCCCGACAGGGACCATGGCTACACCTTC
clone size: once; D gene: NA; V gene: TRBV30; J gene: TRBJ1-4; CDR3 protein: CAWSAGGRTGEKLFF; CDR3 DNA: TGTGCCTGGAGTGCCGGGGGGCGAACGGGTGAAAAACTGTTTTTT
clone size: NA; D gene: TRBD1; V gene: TRBV5-1; J gene: TRBJ2-7; CDR3 protein: CASSWLVVAGGSYEQYF; CDR3 DNA: TGCGCCAGCAGCTGGCTTGTCGTGGCAGGGGGCTCCTACGAGCAGTACTTC
clone size: NA; D gene: NA; V gene: TRBV5-4; J gene: TRBJ1-1; CDR3 protein: CASNFRTANTEAFF; CDR3 DNA: TGTGCCAGCAATTTTAGGACAGCGAACACTGAAGCTTTCTTT
clone size: once; D gene: NA; V gene: TRBV6-5; J gene: TRBJ2-6; CDR3 protein: CASSYSAGLGANVLTF; CDR3 DNA: TGTGCCAGCAGTTACTCTGCGGGGCTTGGGGCCAACGTCCTGACTTTC
clone size: NA; D gene: NA; V gene: TRBV2; J gene: TRBJ1-5; CDR3 protein: CASRATGSNQPQHF; CDR3 DNA: TGTGCCAGCAGAGCCACAGGGAGCAATCAGCCCCAGCATTTT
clone size: NA; D gene: NA; V gene: TRBV6-5; J gene: TRBJ2-1; CDR3 protein: CASVLGGASYNEQFF; CDR3 DNA: TGTGCCAGCGTCTTGGGGGGTGCCTCCTACAATGAGCAGTTCTTC
clone size: NA; D gene: NA; V gene: TRBV7-3; J gene: TRBJ1-1; CDR3 protein: CASRSGSGTEAFF; CDR3 DNA: TGTGCCAGCAGATCAGGGTCGGGCACTGAAGCTTTCTTT
clone size: few; D gene: TRBD2; V gene: TRBV3-1/TRBV3-2; J gene: TRBJ2-7; CDR3 protein: CASSQGTSPYEQYF; CDR3 DNA: TGTGCCAGCAGCCAAGGGACTAGCCCCTACGAGCAGTACTTC
clone size: NA; D gene: NA; V gene: TRBV9; J gene: TRBJ2-7; CDR3 protein: CASSVGTEQGRKIPYEQYF; CDR3 DNA: TGTGCCAGCAGCGTAGGAACTGAACAGGGCCGGAAAATACCCTACGAGCAGTACTTC
clone size: NA; D gene: NA; V gene: TRBV5-1; J gene: TRBJ2-3; CDR3 protein: CASSLEGGSTDTQYF; CDR3 DNA: TGCGCCAGCAGCTTGGAGGGCGGGAGCACAGATACGCAGTATTTT
clone size: NA; D gene: TRBD2; V gene: TRBV7-2; J gene: TRBJ2-7; CDR3 protein: CASSSGTSGGVWSTHEQYF; CDR3 DNA: TGTGCCAGCAGCTCGGGGACTAGCGGGGGGGTGTGGTCCACCCACGAGCAGTACTTC
clone size: NA; D gene: NA; V gene: TRBV6-5; J gene: TRBJ1-2; CDR3 protein: CASSYGWDGYTF; CDR3 DNA: TGTGCCAGCAGTTACGGGTGGGACGGCTACACCTTC
clone size: NA; D gene: TRBD2; V gene: TRBV5-1; J gene: TRBJ2-6; CDR3 protein: CASSLAGGGPGANVLTF; CDR3 DNA: TGCGCCAGCAGCTTGGCCGGGGGGGGGCCCGGGGCCAACGTCCTGACTTTC
clone size: NA; D gene: TRBD2; V gene: TRBV28; J gene: TRBJ2-3; CDR3 protein: CASTGGGFTDTQYF; CDR3 DNA: TGTGCCAGCACTGGCGGGGGTTTCACAGATACGCAGTATTTT
clone size: NA; D gene: NA; V gene: TRBV3-1/TRBV3-2; J gene: TRBJ1-1; CDR3 protein: CASSQGRYTEAFF; CDR3 DNA: TGTGCCAGCAGCCAAGGCAGGTACACTGAAGCTTTCTTT
clone size: NA; D gene: NA; V gene: TRBV4-1; J gene: TRBJ1-2; CDR3 protein: CASSHQGHRGVRGYTF; CDR3 DNA: TGCGCCAGCAGCCACCAGGGACATCGGGGTGTCCGTGGCTACACCTTC
clone size: NA; D gene: NA; V gene: TRBV4-2; J gene: TRBJ2-5; CDR3 protein: CASSQVSGNQETQYF; CDR3 DNA: TGTGCCAGCAGCCAAGTCTCAGGGAACCAAGAGACCCAGTACTTC
clone size: NA; D gene: NA; V gene: TRBV7-2; J gene: TRBJ1-3; CDR3 protein: CASSTQTGNTIYF; CDR3 DNA: TGTGCCAGCAGCACCCAAACTGGAAACACCATATATTTT
clone size: few; D gene: TRBD1; V gene: TRBV7-8; J gene: TRBJ1-5; CDR3 protein: CASSFRGPRNQPQHF; CDR3 DNA: TGTGCCAGCAGCTTCAGGGGGCCCCGCAATCAGCCCCAGCATTTT
clone size: NA; D gene: TRBD1; V gene: TRBV9; J gene: TRBJ1-1; CDR3 protein: CASSVEGQGLRAFF; CDR3 DNA: TGTGCCAGCAGCGTAGAGGGACAGGGCCTACGGGCTTTCTTT
clone size: NA; D gene: NA; V gene: TRBV4-1; J gene: TRBJ1-4; CDR3 protein: CASSQDGGGNEKLFF; CDR3 DNA: TGCGCCAGCAGCCAAGATGGGGGGGGGAATGAAAAACTGTTTTTT
clone size: NA; D gene: NA; V gene: TRBV28; J gene: TRBJ1-2; CDR3 protein: CASSYVLFNYGYTF; CDR3 DNA: TGTGCCAGCAGCTACGTTCTCTTTAACTATGGCTACACCTTC
clone size: NA; D gene: NA; V gene: TRBV28; J gene: TRBJ1-6; CDR3 protein: CASSFQGRSYNSPLHF; CDR3 DNA: TGTGCCAGCAGCTTCCAAGGTCGGTCCTATAATTCACCCCTCCACTTT
clone size: NA; D gene: NA; V gene: TRBV11-2; J gene: TRBJ2-4; CDR3 protein: CASSPQVLGLPENIQYF; CDR3 DNA: TGTGCCAGCAGCCCCCAGGTTTTGGGGCTGCCGGAAAACATTCAGTACTTC
clone size: NA; D gene: NA; V gene: TRBV12-3/TRBV12-4; J gene: TRBJ1-1; CDR3 protein: CASSFSYHTEAFF; CDR3 DNA: TGTGCCAGCAGTTTTTCGTATCACACTGAAGCTTTCTTT
clone size: NA; D gene: NA; V gene: TRBV2; J gene: TRBJ1-5; CDR3 protein: CASSGTTHSNQPQHF; CDR3 DNA: TGTGCCAGCAGCGGGACAACTCATAGCAATCAGCCCCAGCATTTT
clone size: once; D gene: NA; V gene: TRBV19; J gene: TRBJ1-2; CDR3 protein: CASSSGRGRYGYTF; CDR3 DNA: TGTGCCAGTAGTTCAGGGCGAGGGCGGTATGGCTACACCTTC
clone size: NA; D gene: NA; V gene: TRBV6-5; J gene: TRBJ1-2; CDR3 protein: CASSQPGHPDGYTF; CDR3 DNA: TGTGCCAGCAGCCAGCCGGGACACCCGGATGGCTACACCTTC
clone size: NA; D gene: NA; V gene: TRBV5-5; J gene: TRBJ1-3; CDR3 protein: CASSLSGNTIYF; CDR3 DNA: TGTGCCAGCAGCTTATCTGGAAACACCATATATTTT
clone size: NA; D gene: NA; V gene: TRBV5-4; J gene: TRBJ2-7; CDR3 protein: CASSLVGVHEQYF; CDR3 DNA: TGTGCCAGCAGCTTGGTTGGGGTCCACGAGCAGTACTTC
clone size: once; D gene: TRBD1; V gene: TRBV5-4; J gene: TRBJ2-1; CDR3 protein: CASSPGTGSYNEQFF; CDR3 DNA: TGTGCCAGCAGCCCCGGGACAGGGTCCTACAATGAGCAGTTCTTC
clone size: NA; D gene: NA; V gene: TRBV6-6; J gene: TRBJ1-2; CDR3 protein: CASNRGESYTF; CDR3 DNA: TGTGCCAGCAATAGGGGCGAGAGCTACACCTTC